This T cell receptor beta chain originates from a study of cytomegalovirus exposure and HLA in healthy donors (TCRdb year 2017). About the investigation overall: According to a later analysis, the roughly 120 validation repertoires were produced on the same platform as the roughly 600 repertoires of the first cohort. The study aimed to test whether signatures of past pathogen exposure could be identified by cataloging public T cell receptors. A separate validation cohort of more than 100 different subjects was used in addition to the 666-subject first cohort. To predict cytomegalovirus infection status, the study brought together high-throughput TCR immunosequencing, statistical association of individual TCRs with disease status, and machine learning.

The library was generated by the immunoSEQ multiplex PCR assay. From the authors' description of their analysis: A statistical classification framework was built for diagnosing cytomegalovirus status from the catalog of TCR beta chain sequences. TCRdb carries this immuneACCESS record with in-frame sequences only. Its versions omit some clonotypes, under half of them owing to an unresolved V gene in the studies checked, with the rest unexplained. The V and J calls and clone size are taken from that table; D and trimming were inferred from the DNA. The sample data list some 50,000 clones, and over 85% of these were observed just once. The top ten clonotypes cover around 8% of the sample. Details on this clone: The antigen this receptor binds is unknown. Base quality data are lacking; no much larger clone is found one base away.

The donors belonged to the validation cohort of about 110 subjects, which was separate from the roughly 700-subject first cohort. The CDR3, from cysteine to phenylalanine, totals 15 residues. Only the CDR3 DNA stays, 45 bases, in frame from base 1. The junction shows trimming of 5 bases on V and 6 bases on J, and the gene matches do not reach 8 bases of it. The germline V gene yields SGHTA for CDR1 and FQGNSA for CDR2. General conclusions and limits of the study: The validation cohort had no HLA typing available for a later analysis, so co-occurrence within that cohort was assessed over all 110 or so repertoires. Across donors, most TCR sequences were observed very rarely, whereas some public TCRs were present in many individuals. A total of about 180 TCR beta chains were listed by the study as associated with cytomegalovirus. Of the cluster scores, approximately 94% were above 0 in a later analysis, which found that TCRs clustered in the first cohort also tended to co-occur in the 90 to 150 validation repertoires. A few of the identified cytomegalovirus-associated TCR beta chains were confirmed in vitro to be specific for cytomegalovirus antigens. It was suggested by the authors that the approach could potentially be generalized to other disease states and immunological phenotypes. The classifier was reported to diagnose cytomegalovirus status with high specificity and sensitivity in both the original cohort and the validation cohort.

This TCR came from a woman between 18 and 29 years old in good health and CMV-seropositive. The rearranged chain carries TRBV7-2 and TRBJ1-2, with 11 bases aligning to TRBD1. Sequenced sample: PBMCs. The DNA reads TGTGCCAGCAGCCCTAGGGACAGGGGGGTAGATGGCTACACCTTC. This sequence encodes CASSPRDRGVDGYTF.